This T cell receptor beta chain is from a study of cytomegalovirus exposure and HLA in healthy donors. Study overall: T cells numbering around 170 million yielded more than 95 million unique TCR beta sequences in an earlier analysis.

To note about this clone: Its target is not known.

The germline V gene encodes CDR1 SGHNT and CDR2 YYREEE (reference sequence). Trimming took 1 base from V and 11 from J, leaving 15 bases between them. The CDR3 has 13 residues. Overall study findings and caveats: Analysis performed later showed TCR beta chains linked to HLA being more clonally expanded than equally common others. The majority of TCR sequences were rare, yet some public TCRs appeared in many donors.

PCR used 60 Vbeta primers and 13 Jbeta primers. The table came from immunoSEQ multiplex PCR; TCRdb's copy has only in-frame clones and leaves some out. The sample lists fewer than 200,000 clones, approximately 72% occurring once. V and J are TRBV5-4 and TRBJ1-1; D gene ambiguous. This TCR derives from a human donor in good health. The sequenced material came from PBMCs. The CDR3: CASSLITADWAFF. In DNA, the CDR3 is TGTGCCAGCAGCTTGATAACGGCTGACTGGGCTTTCTTT. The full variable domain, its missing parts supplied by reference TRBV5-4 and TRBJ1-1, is ETGVTQSPTHLIKTRGQQVTLRCSSQSGHNTVSWYQQALGQGPQFIFQYYREEENGRGNFPPRFSGLQFPNYSSELNVNALELDDSALYLCASSLITADWAFFGQGTRLTVV.